These T cell receptor beta chains were read from a single sample in a study of OX40 agonist ivuxolimab in advanced cancers. TCRdb keeps only in-frame clones here, not all; method: immunoSEQ multiplex PCR. This sample carries about 72,000 clones, approximately 90% of them seen once, and the ten largest clones take roughly 1%. The input for sequencing was CD4+ or CD8+ T cells sorted from blood, taken in a trial of the OX40 agonist ivuxolimab. The origin of the receptors is an adult with an advanced solid tumor such as melanoma, head and neck, liver or kidney cancer. CDR3s include the opening cysteine and the closing phenylalanine or tryptophan. The order of the fields is D gene, clone size, J gene, V gene, CDR3 protein, CDR3 DNA. The D gene is left open where the match is weak. Expanded clones are given a class, and other clones once, few, many or no size at all.

D: TRBD2; size: -; J: TRBJ2-7; V: TRBV18; CDR3: CASSPRGGSDEQYF; DNA: TGTGCCAGCTCACCCCGGGGGGGGAGCGACGAGCAGTACTTC
D: -; size: -; J: TRBJ1-1; V: TRBV11-2; CDR3: CASSLGTDFTEAFF; DNA: TGTGCCAGCAGCTTGGGGACGGACTTCACTGAAGCTTTCTTT
D: -; size: -; J: TRBJ2-1; V: TRBV14; CDR3: CASSQVGRARNEQFF; DNA: TGTGCCAGCAGCCAAGTAGGTCGGGCCCGCAATGAGCAGTTCTTC
D: -; size: -; J: TRBJ1-1; V: TRBV6-6; CDR3: CASNRMNTEAFF; DNA: TGTGCCAGCAACCGGATGAACACTGAAGCTTTCTTT
D: TRBD1; size: -; J: TRBJ2-3; V: TRBV30; CDR3: CAWSETGARTDTQYF; DNA: TGTGCCTGGTCCGAGACAGGGGCCCGCACAGATACGCAGTATTTT
D: TRBD1; size: -; J: TRBJ1-4; V: TRBV6-5; CDR3: CASRDRGDEKLFF; DNA: TGTGCCAGCAGGGACAGGGGAGATGAAAAACTGTTTTTT
D: TRBD1; size: few; J: TRBJ1-6; V: TRBV28; CDR3: CATGTGVSPLHF; DNA: TGTGCCACCGGGACAGGGGTCTCACCCCTCCACTTT
D: -; size: -; J: TRBJ2-2; V: TRBV10-2; CDR3: CASTLGQNTGELFF; DNA: TGCGCCAGCACCTTGGGACAGAACACCGGGGAGCTGTTTTTT
D: -; size: -; J: TRBJ1-4; V: TRBV28; CDR3: CASSSRWTGTNEKLFF; DNA: TGTGCCAGCAGTTCTAGATGGACTGGCACTAATGAAAAACTGTTTTTT
D: -; size: -; J: TRBJ2-5; V: TRBV7-2; CDR3: CASSHEGVRNSQETQYF; DNA: TGTGCCAGCAGCCATGAGGGGGTCCGGAACTCTCAAGAGACCCAGTACTTC
D: -; size: -; J: TRBJ2-3; V: TRBV10-1; CDR3: CASSFAGSDTQYF; DNA: TGCGCCAGCAGTTTCGCAGGTTCAGATACGCAGTATTTT
D: -; size: few; J: TRBJ1-1; V: TRBV19; CDR3: CASSGYMSTEAFF; DNA: TGTGCCAGTAGTGGCTACATGAGCACTGAAGCTTTCTTT
D: -; size: -; J: TRBJ1-1; V: TRBV19; CDR3: CASSMLGEGMNTEAFF; DNA: TGTGCCAGTAGTATGCTGGGGGAAGGCATGAACACTGAAGCTTTCTTT
D: -; size: -; J: TRBJ2-3; V: TRBV7-9; CDR3: CASSLRSDATDTQYF; DNA: TGTGCCAGCAGCTTAAGGTCCGACGCCACAGATACGCAGTATTTT
D: TRBD1; size: -; J: TRBJ1-4; V: TRBV28; CDR3: CASSSTGYSGEKLFF; DNA: TGTGCCAGCAGTTCGACAGGGTATAGTGGTGAAAAACTGTTTTTT
D: TRBD1; size: -; J: TRBJ2-7; V: TRBV7-9; CDR3: CASSFGQVYEQYF; DNA: TGTGCCAGCAGCTTCGGACAGGTCTACGAGCAGTACTTC
D: -; size: -; J: TRBJ1-5; V: TRBV15; CDR3: CATSSRGRTDYQPQHF; DNA: TGTGCCACCAGCTCCCGCGGCAGGACAGATTATCAGCCCCAGCATTTT
D: TRBD1; size: -; J: TRBJ1-2; V: TRBV11-2; CDR3: CASSFQGATYGYTF; DNA: TGTGCCAGCAGCTTCCAGGGGGCCACCTATGGCTACACCTTC
D: TRBD1; size: -; J: TRBJ1-2; V: TRBV27; CDR3: CASSSRDSRGGYTF; DNA: TGTGCCAGCAGTTCGAGGGACAGCCGCGGAGGCTACACCTTC
D: -; size: -; J: TRBJ1-3; V: TRBV6-1; CDR3: CASSEAGAGAGNTIYF; DNA: TGTGCCAGCAGTGAAGCCGGTGCAGGGGCTGGAAACACCATATATTTT
D: TRBD2; size: -; J: TRBJ2-2; V: TRBV5-1; CDR3: CASSLGLAGVPGELFF; DNA: TGCGCCAGCAGCTTGGGACTAGCGGGAGTCCCCGGGGAGCTGTTTTTT
D: -; size: -; J: TRBJ2-3; V: TRBV15; CDR3: CATSGGLGDTQYF; DNA: TGTGCCACCAGCGGGGGATTGGGGGATACGCAGTATTTT
D: TRBD1; size: few; J: TRBJ2-5; V: TRBV28; CDR3: CASSFRRGQGASQETQYF; DNA: TGTGCCAGCAGTTTTAGGAGAGGACAGGGGGCTTCACAAGAGACCCAGTACTTC
D: -; size: once; J: TRBJ2-3; V: TRBV4-2; CDR3: CASSQGASSDTQYF; DNA: TGTGCCAGCAGCCAAGGGGCTAGCTCCGATACGCAGTATTTT
D: TRBD1; size: -; J: TRBJ1-1; V: TRBV5-4; CDR3: CASSDPTGGNTEAFF; DNA: TGTGCCAGCAGCGACCCTACAGGGGGGAACACTGAAGCTTTCTTT
D: TRBD1; size: -; J: TRBJ2-7; V: TRBV5-4; CDR3: CASSRQGGLDYEQYF; DNA: TGTGCCAGCAGTCGACAGGGGGGGTTAGACTACGAGCAGTACTTC
D: -; size: -; J: TRBJ1-5; V: TRBV11-2; CDR3: CASRALQGSVQHF; DNA: TGTGCCAGCAGGGCCCTACAGGGTTCGGTCCAGCATTTT
D: -; size: few; J: TRBJ2-2; V: TRBV2; CDR3: CASSEQGGGELFF; DNA: TGTGCCAGCAGTGAACAGGGCGGCGGGGAGCTGTTTTTT
D: TRBD1; size: -; J: TRBJ1-2; V: TRBV29-1; CDR3: CSVSPGQGGGYTF; DNA: TGCAGCGTTTCCCCAGGACAGGGCGGGGGCTACACCTTC
D: -; size: -; J: TRBJ2-4; V: TRBV7-9; CDR3: CASTPGGDLNIQYF; DNA: TGTGCCAGCACCCCCGGCGGGGATTTAAACATTCAGTACTTC
D: -; size: -; J: TRBJ2-7; V: TRBV5-6; CDR3: CASSLPGRHEQYF; DNA: TGTGCCAGCAGCTTGCCAGGGCGCCACGAGCAGTACTTC
D: -; size: -; J: TRBJ2-1; V: TRBV5-1; CDR3: CASSLGGAGNEQFF; DNA: TGCGCCAGCAGCTTGGGGGGGGCTGGGAATGAGCAGTTCTTC
D: -; size: -; J: TRBJ2-5; V: TRBV11-2; CDR3: CASSLSQQETQYF; DNA: TGTGCCAGCAGCTTAAGCCAGCAAGAGACCCAGTACTTC
D: TRBD2; size: -; J: TRBJ2-5; V: TRBV7-2; CDR3: CASSSQGGEETQYF; DNA: TGTGCCAGCAGCTCCCAGGGAGGGGAAGAGACCCAGTACTTC
D: -; size: -; J: TRBJ2-7; V: TRBV6-5; CDR3: CASVQLYEQYF; DNA: TGTGCCAGCGTTCAACTCTACGAGCAGTACTTC
D: TRBD2; size: -; J: TRBJ2-1; V: TRBV7-2; CDR3: CASSRSSGLAFNEQFF; DNA: TGTGCCAGCAGCAGGAGTTCGGGACTAGCATTCAATGAGCAGTTCTTC
D: -; size: -; J: TRBJ2-3; V: TRBV10-3; CDR3: CAIRGGVSTDTQYF; DNA: TGTGCCATCAGGGGCGGGGTGAGCACAGATACGCAGTATTTT
D: TRBD1; size: once; J: TRBJ1-2; V: TRBV9; CDR3: CASKGGTTGNYGYTF; DNA: TGTGCCAGCAAGGGGGGGACGACAGGGAACTATGGCTACACCTTC
D: -; size: -; J: TRBJ1-5; V: TRBV19; CDR3: CASSIADSNQPQHF; DNA: TGTGCCAGTAGTATAGCGGATAGCAATCAGCCCCAGCATTTT
D: TRBD2; size: -; J: TRBJ2-5; V: TRBV19; CDR3: CASSPPVAGENLETQYF; DNA: TGTGCCAGTAGTCCCCCCGTAGCGGGGGAGAACTTAGAGACCCAGTACTTC
D: -; size: -; J: TRBJ2-3; V: TRBV11-3; CDR3: CASSPAASADTQYF; DNA: TGTGCCAGCAGCCCCGCCGCCTCGGCAGATACGCAGTATTTT
D: -; size: -; J: TRBJ1-3; V: TRBV7-9; CDR3: CASSLRWDSGNTIYF; DNA: TGTGCCAGCAGCTTACGATGGGACTCTGGAAACACCATATATTTT
D: TRBD1; size: -; J: TRBJ1-5; V: TRBV19; CDR3: CASSIRGTGPGGQPQHF; DNA: TGTGCCAGTAGTATAAGGGGGACAGGCCCGGGCGGTCAGCCCCAGCATTTT
D: TRBD2; size: -; J: TRBJ2-3; V: TRBV5-1; CDR3: CASSLGLAGASTDTQYF; DNA: TGCGCCAGCAGCTTGGGACTAGCGGGGGCCAGCACAGATACGCAGTATTTT
D: -; size: -; J: TRBJ2-6; V: TRBV7-9; CDR3: CASSSSGSSGANVLTF; DNA: TGTGCCAGCAGCTCGAGTGGGTCGTCTGGGGCCAACGTCCTGACTTTC
D: -; size: -; J: TRBJ1-2; V: TRBV11-3; CDR3: CASSPDRNYGYTF; DNA: TGTGCCAGCAGCCCTGACAGGAACTATGGCTACACCTTC
D: -; size: -; J: TRBJ1-4; V: TRBV11-2; CDR3: CASSPWDPPNEKLFF; DNA: TGTGCTAGCAGCCCGTGGGACCCCCCGAACGAAAAACTGTTTTTT
D: TRBD1; size: -; J: TRBJ1-2; V: TRBV30; CDR3: CAWTGQGANGYTF; DNA: TGTGCCTGGACGGGCCAGGGGGCTAATGGCTACACCTTC
D: -; size: -; J: TRBJ1-1; V: TRBV5-6; CDR3: CASSLKGPGTEAFF; DNA: TGTGCCAGCAGCCTCAAGGGGCCAGGGACTGAAGCTTTCTTT
D: -; size: -; J: TRBJ2-7; V: TRBV18; CDR3: CASSPPSGNSYEQYF; DNA: TGTGCCAGCTCACCACCATCAGGGAACTCCTACGAGCAGTACTTC
D: TRBD1; size: -; J: TRBJ1-1; V: TRBV5-5; CDR3: CASSLAGTANTEAFF; DNA: TGTGCCAGCAGCTTGGCCGGGACAGCGAACACTGAAGCTTTCTTT
D: -; size: -; J: TRBJ2-2; V: TRBV19; CDR3: CASRRTDRTGELFF; DNA: TGTGCCAGTAGAAGGACAGATCGCACCGGGGAGCTGTTTTTT